This TCR beta chain was recorded in a study of post-analysis software for immune sequencing data. Study overall: In terms of disease course, relapsing-remitting, secondary progressive and progressive-relapsing multiple sclerosis were included.

Prepared TCR beta cDNA libraries contained unique molecular identifiers. TCRdb reprocessed the PCR reads via MiXCR and lists one record per CDR3 protein. The sample yields roughly 570,000 distinct CDR3 sequences, around 36% seen once. V shed 7 bases, J shed 4 bases, and the junction held 5 bases outside the gene matches. Germline V lookup: CDR1 MNHEY, CDR2 SVGAGI. The CDR3 length is 14 residues. Note on this clonotype: Its specificity is unknown.

Study conclusions and caveats: Controls showed lower frequencies than patients for 4 or 5 TRBV segments, and TRBV5-6, TRBV5-1 and TRBV20-1 were among these.

The V and J genes are TRBV6-5 and TRBJ2-1; 9 nucleotides align to TRBD2. The material sequenced was blood. The receptor was isolated from a girl aged 2-17 years with multiple sclerosis. The CDR3 is CASIRSGGYNEQFF. For the CDR3, the DNA is TGTGCCAGCATCCGAAGCGGGGGGTACAATGAGCAGTTCTTC.